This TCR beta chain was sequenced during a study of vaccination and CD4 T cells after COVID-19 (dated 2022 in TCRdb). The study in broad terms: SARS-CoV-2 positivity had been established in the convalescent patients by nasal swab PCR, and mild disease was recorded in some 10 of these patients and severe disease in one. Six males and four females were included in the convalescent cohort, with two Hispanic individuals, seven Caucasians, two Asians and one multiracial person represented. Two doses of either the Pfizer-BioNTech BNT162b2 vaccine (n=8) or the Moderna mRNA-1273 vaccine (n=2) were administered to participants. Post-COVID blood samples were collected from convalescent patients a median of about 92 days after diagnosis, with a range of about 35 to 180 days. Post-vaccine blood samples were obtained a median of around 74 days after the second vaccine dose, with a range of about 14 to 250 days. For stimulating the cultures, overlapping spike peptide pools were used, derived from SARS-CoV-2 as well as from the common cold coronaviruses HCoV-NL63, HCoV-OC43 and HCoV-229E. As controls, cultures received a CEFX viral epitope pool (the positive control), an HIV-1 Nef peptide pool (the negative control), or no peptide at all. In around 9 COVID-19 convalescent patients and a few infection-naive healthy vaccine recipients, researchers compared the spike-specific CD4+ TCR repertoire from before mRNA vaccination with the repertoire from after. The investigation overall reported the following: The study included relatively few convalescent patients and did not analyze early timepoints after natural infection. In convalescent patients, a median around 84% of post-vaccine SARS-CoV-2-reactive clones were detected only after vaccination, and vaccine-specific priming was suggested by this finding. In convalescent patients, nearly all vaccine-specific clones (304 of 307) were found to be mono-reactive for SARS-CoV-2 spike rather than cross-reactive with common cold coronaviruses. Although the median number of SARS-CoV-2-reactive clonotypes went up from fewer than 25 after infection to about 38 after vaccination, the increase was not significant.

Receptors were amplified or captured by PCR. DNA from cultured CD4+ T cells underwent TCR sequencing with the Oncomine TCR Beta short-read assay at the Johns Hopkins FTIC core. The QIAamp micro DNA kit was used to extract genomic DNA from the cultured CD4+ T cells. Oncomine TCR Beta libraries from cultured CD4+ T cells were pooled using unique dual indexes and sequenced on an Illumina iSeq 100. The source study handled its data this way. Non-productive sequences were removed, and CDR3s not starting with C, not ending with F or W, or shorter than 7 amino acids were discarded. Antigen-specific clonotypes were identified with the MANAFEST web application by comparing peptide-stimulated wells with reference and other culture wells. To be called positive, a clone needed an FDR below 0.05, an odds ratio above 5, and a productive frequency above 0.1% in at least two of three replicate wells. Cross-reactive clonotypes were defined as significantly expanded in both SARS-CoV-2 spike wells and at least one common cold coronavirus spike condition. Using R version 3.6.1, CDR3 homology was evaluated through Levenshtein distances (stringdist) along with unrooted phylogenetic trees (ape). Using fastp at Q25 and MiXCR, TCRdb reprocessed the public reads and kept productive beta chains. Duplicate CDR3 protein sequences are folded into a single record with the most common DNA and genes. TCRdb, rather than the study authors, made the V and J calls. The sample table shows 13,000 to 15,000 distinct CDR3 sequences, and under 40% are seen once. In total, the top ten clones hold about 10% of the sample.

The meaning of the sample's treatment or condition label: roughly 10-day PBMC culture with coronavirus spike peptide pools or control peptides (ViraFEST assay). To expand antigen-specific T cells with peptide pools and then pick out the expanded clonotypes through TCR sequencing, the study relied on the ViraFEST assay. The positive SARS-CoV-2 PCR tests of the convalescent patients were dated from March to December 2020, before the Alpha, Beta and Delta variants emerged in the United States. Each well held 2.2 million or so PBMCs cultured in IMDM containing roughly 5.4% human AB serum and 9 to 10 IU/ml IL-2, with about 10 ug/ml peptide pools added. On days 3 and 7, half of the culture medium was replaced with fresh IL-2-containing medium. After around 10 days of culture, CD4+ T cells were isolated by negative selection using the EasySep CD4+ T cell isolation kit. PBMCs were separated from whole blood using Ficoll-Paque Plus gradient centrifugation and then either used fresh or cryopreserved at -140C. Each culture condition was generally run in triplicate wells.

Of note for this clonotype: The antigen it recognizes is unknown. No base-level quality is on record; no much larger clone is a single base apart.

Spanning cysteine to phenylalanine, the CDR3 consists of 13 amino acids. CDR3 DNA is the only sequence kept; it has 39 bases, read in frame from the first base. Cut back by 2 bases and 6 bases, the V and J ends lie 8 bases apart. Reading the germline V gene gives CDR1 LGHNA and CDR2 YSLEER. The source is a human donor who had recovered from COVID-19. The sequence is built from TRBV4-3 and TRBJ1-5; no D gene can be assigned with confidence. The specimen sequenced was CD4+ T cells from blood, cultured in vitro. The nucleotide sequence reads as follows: TGCGCCAGCAGCCAATCTACAGTTCAGCCCCAGCATTTT. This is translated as CASSQSTVQPQHF.